The next 11 T cell receptor beta chains were all read from a single sample in a study of post-analysis software for immune sequencing data. Unique molecular identifiers had been added to the TCR beta cDNA libraries. TCRdb reanalysed the PCR reads using MiXCR and keeps one entry per CDR3 protein. The sample holds around 700,000 distinct CDR3 sequences, 55% to 70% seen once. Study-wide results and caveats: Five TRBV segments were more frequent in patients than controls; TRBV5-6, TRBV5-1 and TRBV20-1 belonged to this group.

These receptors have no identified antigens. Input material: blood. These receptors were taken from a girl aged 2 to 10 with multiple sclerosis.

The chain is built from TRBV6-2 or TRBV6-3 and TRBJ2-4; TRBD1 is a possible D gene (5 bases). The DNA matches TRBJ2-7 better at its end, which makes the J call doubtful. Germline loops: CDR1 MNHEY, CDR2 SVGEGT. This CDR3 is 14 amino acids long. The DNA for the CDR3 is TGTGCCAGCAGCCCCCCCAGGGTGCTCTACGAGCAGTACTTC. Amino acid sequence: CASSPPRVLYEQYF.

The chain couples TRBV7-2 to TRBJ2-2; a possible D gene is TRBD2 (6 bases). In germline, CDR1 is SGHTA, CDR2 FQGNSA. The CDR3 has 14 amino acids. Between the trimmed V and J ends, which lost 1 base and 6 bases, there was a span of 9 bases. CDR3 DNA: TGTGCCAGCAGCTTAGGACAGCGGGCCGGGGAGCTGTTTTTT. Protein sequence: CASSLGQRAGELFF.

The gene calls are TRBV10-3 and TRBJ2-5; D tentatively fits TRBD1 or TRBD2 (5 bases each). Deletions cut 6 bases from V and 5 bases from J, with 13 bases between. CDR1 is ENHRY and CDR2 is SYGVKD in the germline V gene. The CDR3 extends over 13 amino acids. DNA for the CDR3: TGTGCCATCAGCGGGACGCCTGGGGAGACCCAGTACTTC. Translating gives CAISGTPGETQYF.

This clonotype was detected a few times. The V call is TRBV6-2 or TRBV6-3, the J call TRBJ2-7; a possible D gene is TRBD1 (5 bases). This CDR3 comprises 15 residues. Germline V gene data show CDR1 as MNHEY and CDR2 as SVGEGT. Trimming shortened V by 2 bases and J by 3 bases, and 14 bases separated the two germline ends. The CDR3 nucleotides read TGTGCCAGCAGTTACGGACACCCAGTAGGCTACGAGCAGTACTTC. Its translation: CASSYGHPVGYEQYF.

This clonotype was seen a handful of times. The chain joins TRBV7-2 to TRBJ2-5; 12 bases map to TRBD2. This CDR3 is built from 17 residues. CDR1 is SGHTA and CDR2 is FQGNSA in the germline V gene. Losses at the gene ends were 1 base for V and 5 bases for J; bases not matched to a gene: 8. In DNA form, the CDR3 reads TGTGCCAGCAGCTTAGGCAGACTAGCGGGAGTGGTGGAGACCCAGTACTTC. Translated, it gives CASSLGRLAGVVETQYF.

About this clonotype itself: One end of the junction varies from germline; a read error may be responsible. This rearrangement joins TRBV12-3 or TRBV12-4 to TRBJ2-3, with a tentative D call TRBD1 (6 bases). The length of the CDR3 is 15 residues. The CDR3 here is CASSLGAGSADTQYF. The CDR3 DNA is TGCGCCAGCAGCTTGGGGGCAGGGAGTGCAGATACGCAGTATTTT.

This clonotype has more than one count but fewer than ten. The rearrangement uses TRBV18 and TRBJ2-5; a possible D gene is TRBD2 (6 bases). Germline loops: CDR1 KGHSH, CDR2 LQKENI. This CDR3 contains 13 residues. Trimming removed 4 bases at V and 11 bases at J, with 17 bases between. The CDR3 sequence is CASSRGRLREQYF. Written as DNA, the CDR3 is TGTGCCAGCTCACGGGGACGGCTACGGGAGCAGTACTTC.

This rearrangement joins TRBV7-2 to TRBJ1-5, with 7 bases fitting TRBD1. The germline V gene encodes CDR1 SGHTA and CDR2 FQGNSA. This CDR3 region has 17 residues. The trim removed 3 bases at V and 0 bases at J, leaving 8 bases unmatched. The CDR3 nucleotides are TGTGCCAGCAGCTTGGGACAGATGACCGATAGCAATCAGCCCCAGCATTTT. This gives the protein CASSLGQMTDSNQPQHF.

This clonotype appeared a few times. The DNA for the CDR3 is TGTGCCAGCAGAGTAAGCGGGACCGCCTACGAGCAGTACTTC. As protein: CASRVSGTAYEQYF. The rearrangement joins TRBV12-3 or TRBV12-4 to TRBJ2-7, with 7 positions matching TRBD2. V shed 6 bases and J 2 bases; nucleotides not matched to a gene: 7. This CDR3 spans 14 amino acids.

The chain is built from TRBV5-1 and TRBJ1-1; a possible D gene is TRBD1 (5 bases). The CDR3 has 11 amino acids. Germline CDR1 reads SGHRS; CDR2 reads YFSETQ. V lost 5 bases and J 7 bases, leaving 9 bases between the germline ends. The CDR3 loop reads CASRTGVEAFF. The CDR3 DNA is TGCGCCAGCAGAACAGGAGTTGAAGCTTTCTTT.

This rearrangement joins TRBV6-5 to TRBJ2-1, with D possibly matching TRBD1 (5 bases). Germline V gene lookup returns CDR1 MNHEY and CDR2 SVGAGI. V was shortened by 2 bases and J by 9 bases, with 5 bases between the two germline ends. This CDR3 has 11 amino acids. CDR3 region: CASSYRGEQFF. The CDR3 DNA reads TGTGCCAGCAGTTACAGGGGTGAGCAGTTCTTC.